Sequencing of this TCR beta chain was carried out in a study of shared clonotypes between healthy human individuals. The deep-level immunoSEQ assay was used. Assay: immunoSEQ multiplex PCR; the TCRdb copy retains only in-frame clones and omits some. This table holds some 240,000 clones, under 80% found once. The CDR3 extends over 12 amino acids. The V end was cut by 7 bases, the J end by 5 bases, with 12 bases between. Germline V lookup: CDR1 MDHEN, CDR2 SYDVKM. Nashville, Tennessee was home to all donors, who were Caucasian adults. The sample was memory CD4+ T cells sorted from blood. Indicated subset: CD45RA-negative fraction. This receptor was obtained from a man aged 25-40 years in good health. The chain couples TRBV28 to TRBJ2-7; D gene uncertain. Written as DNA, the CDR3 is TGTGCCAGCATGTTCCCGGGCGACGAGCAGTACTTC. Its protein product is CASMFPGDEQYF.